The 20 T cell receptor beta chains presented below share a single source sample, sequenced in a study of Ad26.COV2.S vaccination and SARS-CoV-2 variants. Profiling relied on immunoSEQ multiplex PCR, and the TCRdb table lists in-frame clones only, not all of them. The sample includes approximately 250,000 clones, 70% to 90% of them seen just once. The treatment denotes: some 20 received Ad26.COV2.S at low or high dose, single or two shots; 5 received placebo; per-sample allocation not given. Following the first vaccine or placebo injection, samples were taken on day 63. The specimen was peripheral blood, collected in a trial of Ad26.COV2.S vaccine versus placebo. The receptors shown here come from a person aged 18-65 years who received the Ad26.COV2.S COVID-19 vaccine or a placebo.

The chain employs TRBV11-2 and TRBJ2-5, with 12 positions matching TRBD2. Unmatched junction bases numbered 7, after V lost 5 bases and J lost 3 bases. CDR3 size: 16 residues. The V gene's germline CDR1 is SGHAT and CDR2 FQNNGV. The CDR3 DNA is TGTGCCAGCAGCATTCTAGCGGGGGGGCATGAAGAGACCCAGTACTTC. It codes for CASSILAGGHEETQYF.

J is TRBJ2-2 and V is TRBV19, with 8 bases that match TRBD1. The CDR3 is 15 amino acids. Germline V CDR1 and CDR2: LNHDA, SQIVND (reference sequence). V shed 8 bases and J 1 base; nucleotides not matched to a gene: 6. The CDR3 nucleotides are TGTGCCAGTCGACAGGACAGGGTGAACACCGGGGAGCTGTTTTTT. The encoded protein is CASRQDRVNTGELFF.

The chain couples TRBV14 to TRBJ2-2; no reliable D call. Germline V lookup: CDR1 SGHDN, CDR2 FVKESK. Trimming removed 1 base at V and 1 base at J, with 4 bases between. This CDR3 region has 14 residues. CDR3 protein: CASSQVVNTGELFF. In DNA form, the CDR3 reads TGTGCCAGCAGCCAAGTCGTGAACACCGGGGAGCTGTTTTTT.

V gene TRBV7-8 combines with J gene TRBJ1-1, with D possibly being TRBD1 (5 bases). This CDR3 contains 14 residues. Trimming took 5 bases from V and 4 from J, leaving 14 bases between them. Germline V CDR1 and CDR2: SGHVS, FQNEAQ. Here the CDR3 reads CASSRGTAGTEAFF. CDR3 in DNA: TGTGCCAGCAGCCGAGGGACGGCGGGCACTGAAGCTTTCTTT.

CDR3 nucleotides: TGTGCCAGCAGTTTATTGGGCAGGGGAGAAAAACTGTTTTTT. Translation: CASSLLGRGEKLFF. J is TRBJ1-4 and V is TRBV27; D might be TRBD1 (6 bases). V lost 1 base, J lost 8 bases, and 11 bases lay in between. The CDR3 runs to 14 residues. Germline loops: CDR1 MNHEY, CDR2 SMNVEV (reference sequence).

This clone was detected only once. The V gene is TRBV5-4, the J gene TRBJ1-2; D possibly corresponds to TRBD1 (5 bases). The V gene's germline CDR1 is SGHNT and CDR2 YYREEE (reference sequence). The V end was cut by 4 bases, the J end by 5 bases, with 15 bases between. The CDR3 runs to 14 residues. This CDR3 reads CASSPQVVGYGYTF. CDR3 sequence (DNA): TGTGCCAGCAGCCCACAGGTGGTAGGGTATGGCTACACCTTC.

The V and J genes are TRBV6-5 and TRBJ1-5; D ambiguous. The CDR3 sequence is 14 residues long. V lost 6 bases and J lost 2, with 11 bases in between. Germline V gene data show CDR1 as MNHEY and CDR2 as SVGAGI. In DNA form, the CDR3 reads TGTGCCAGCAGCCGCGGGCACGGCAATCAGCCCCAGCATTTT. Its protein product is CASSRGHGNQPQHF.

The rearrangement uses TRBV6-6 and TRBJ1-5; 9 nucleotides line up with TRBD1. V gave up 8 bases and J gave up 2 bases; unmatched junction bases: 7. The CDR3 is made up of 15 amino acids. Germline V gene lookup returns CDR1 MNHNY and CDR2 SVGAGI (reference sequence). CDR3 sequence: CASADTGGRNQPQHF. In DNA, the CDR3 is TGTGCCAGCGCAGACACAGGGGGCCGCAATCAGCCCCAGCATTTT.

Only one count was recorded for this clone. The chain is built from TRBV4-2 and TRBJ2-3, with D perhaps assigned TRBD1 or TRBD2 (5 bases each). The CDR3 runs to 15 residues. In germline, CDR1 is LGHNA, CDR2 YNFKEQ. V lost 4 bases to trimming and J lost 2 bases, with 13 bases between them. CDR3 amino acids: CASSLGTPLTDTQYF. In DNA form, the CDR3 reads TGTGCCAGCAGCCTCGGGACGCCCCTCACAGATACGCAGTATTTT.

This sequence joins TRBV6-2 or TRBV6-3 and TRBJ2-7; tentatively, D is TRBD1 (5 bases). Trimming removed 4 bases at V and 2 bases at J, with 12 bases between. The germline CDR1 and CDR2 sequences are MNHEY and SVGEGT. The CDR3 extends over 14 amino acids. The CDR3 here is CASSLTAGTYEQYV. CDR3 coding DNA: TGTGCCAGCAGTTTGACTGCAGGGACCTACGAGCAGTACGTC.

Here the CDR3 DNA reads TGTGCCAGCAGTGAATCACAAGCGAACACTGAAGCTTTCTTT. It is translated as CASSESQANTEAFF. The V gene is TRBV25-1, the J gene TRBJ1-1; D is ambiguous. The CDR3 runs 14 residues. Germline CDR1 and CDR2: MGHDK and SYGVNS. V dropped 1 base and J dropped 1 base, with 7 bases sitting between them. The whole variable domain, remainder taken from reference TRBV25-1 and TRBJ1-1, is EADIYQTPRYLVIGTGKKITLECSQTMGHDKMYWYQQDPGMELHLIHYSYGVNSTEKGDLSSESTVSRIRTEHFPLTLESARPSHTSQYLCASSESQANTEAFFGQGTRLTVV.

The J gene is TRBJ2-5, the V gene TRBV5-1, with 7 bases aligning to TRBD2. Germline V CDR1 and CDR2: SGHRS, YFSETQ. This CDR3 region has 15 residues. The trim removed 1 base at V and 4 bases at J, leaving 7 bases unmatched. This chain's CDR3 is CASSLTGGGGETQYF. CDR3 DNA: TGCGCCAGCAGCTTGACGGGAGGCGGGGGAGAGACCCAGTACTTC.

Concerning this clone: Other DNA variants within this sample encode the same CDR3. The J gene is TRBJ1-5, the V gene TRBV11-2; no definite D call. Trimming stripped 0 bases from V and 6 bases from J, with 6 bases between. Germline lookup yields CDR1 SGHAT and CDR2 FQNNGV. This CDR3 region has 13 residues. CDR3 protein: CASSLDRAQPQHF. The CDR3 nucleotides read TGTGCCAGCAGCTTAGATAGGGCTCAGCCCCAGCATTTT. The entire variable domain, with the rest obtained from reference TRBV11-2 and TRBJ1-5, is as follows: EAGVAQSPRYKIIEKRQSVAFWCNPISGHATLYWYQQILGQGPKLLIQFQNNGVVDDSQLPKDRFSAERLKGVDSTLKIQPAKLEDSAVYLCASSLDRAQPQHFGDGTRLSIL.

This clone was seen just once. The chain is built from TRBV7-9 and TRBJ2-1, with D perhaps TRBD1 (6 bases). Germline assignment: CDR1 SEHNR and CDR2 FQNEAQ (reference sequence). This CDR3 has 15 residues. The V end was cut by 1 base, the J end by 5 bases, with 12 bases between. The CDR3 region is CASSLGQGKDNEQFF. The CDR3 nucleotides are TGTGCCAGCAGCTTAGGGCAGGGGAAGGACAATGAGCAGTTCTTC.

This chain uses TRBV4-1 with TRBJ2-1, with 7 bases aligning to TRBD1. Germline assignment: CDR1 MGHRA and CDR2 YSYEKL. Trimming took 2 bases from V and 10 from J; bases not matched to a gene: 8. The CDR3 length is 14 residues. The CDR3 here is CASSQRQGVDEQFF. The CDR3 DNA reads as TGCGCCAGCAGCCAACGACAGGGAGTGGACGAGCAGTTCTTC.

Only one count was recorded for this clone. J is TRBJ2-3 and V is TRBV30; tentative D call: TRBD2 (6 bases). The CDR3 has 13 amino acids. Germline lookup yields CDR1 GTSNPN and CDR2 SVGIG (reference sequence). The ends were cut back, 5 bases at V and 6 bases at J, with 15 bases in the middle. The CDR3 coding sequence is TGTGCCTGGGGGCGGGACTCTTGGGATACGCAGTATTTT. Protein sequence: CAWGRDSWDTQYF.

The genes are TRBV5-4 and TRBJ1-1; possibly TRBD1 for D (6 bases). There are 13 residues in the CDR3. Trimming left V 5 bases short and J 5 bases short, with 13 bases between. The V gene's germline CDR1 is SGHNT and CDR2 YYREEE (reference sequence). In DNA form, the CDR3 reads TGTGCCAGCAGGTTTGAGGGGGGGACTGAAGCTTTCTTT. Amino acid sequence: CASRFEGGTEAFF.

The CDR3 coding sequence is TGTGCCAGCAGCTTAGACTGGCGCGCAGATACGCAGTATTTT. Protein product: CASSLDWRADTQYF. This chain connects TRBV7-9 to TRBJ2-3; D unresolved. The germline V and J ends were trimmed by 1 base and 4 bases, with 9 bases remaining between them. Per the germline V gene, CDR1 is SEHNR and CDR2 is FQNEAQ (reference sequence). The CDR3 is made up of 14 amino acids.

V is TRBV9 and J is TRBJ2-2; possibly TRBD1 for D (6 bases). Trimming took off 4 bases at V and 5 bases at J, with 12 bases between the two ends. This CDR3 has 14 amino acids. Germline assignment: CDR1 SGDLS and CDR2 YYNGEE. CDR3 amino acids: CASSPPRGTGELFF. Written as DNA, the CDR3 is TGTGCCAGCAGCCCCCCCAGGGGAACCGGGGAGCTGTTTTTT.

The chain couples TRBV6-2 or TRBV6-3 to TRBJ2-5; D gene ambiguous. Germline loops: CDR1 MNHEY, CDR2 SVGEGT. The germline V and J ends were trimmed by 5 bases and 5 bases, with 6 bases remaining between them. The CDR3 is 11 amino acids. The CDR3 sequence: CASSMGETQYF. CDR3 DNA: TGTGCCAGCAGTATGGGGGAGACCCAGTACTTC.